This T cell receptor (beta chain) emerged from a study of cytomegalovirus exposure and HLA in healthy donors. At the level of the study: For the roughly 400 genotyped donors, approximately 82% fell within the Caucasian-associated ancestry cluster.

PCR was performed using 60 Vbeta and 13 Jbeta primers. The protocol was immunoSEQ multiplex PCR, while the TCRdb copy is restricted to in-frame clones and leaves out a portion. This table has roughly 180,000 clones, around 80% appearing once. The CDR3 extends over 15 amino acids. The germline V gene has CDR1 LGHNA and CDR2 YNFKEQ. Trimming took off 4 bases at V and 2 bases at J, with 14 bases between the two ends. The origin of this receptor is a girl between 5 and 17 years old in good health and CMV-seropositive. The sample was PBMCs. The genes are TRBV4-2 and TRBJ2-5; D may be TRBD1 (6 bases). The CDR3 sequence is CASSPGQTPQETQYF. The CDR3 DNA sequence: TGTGCCAGCAGCCCGGGACAAACTCCTCAAGAGACCCAGTACTTC.